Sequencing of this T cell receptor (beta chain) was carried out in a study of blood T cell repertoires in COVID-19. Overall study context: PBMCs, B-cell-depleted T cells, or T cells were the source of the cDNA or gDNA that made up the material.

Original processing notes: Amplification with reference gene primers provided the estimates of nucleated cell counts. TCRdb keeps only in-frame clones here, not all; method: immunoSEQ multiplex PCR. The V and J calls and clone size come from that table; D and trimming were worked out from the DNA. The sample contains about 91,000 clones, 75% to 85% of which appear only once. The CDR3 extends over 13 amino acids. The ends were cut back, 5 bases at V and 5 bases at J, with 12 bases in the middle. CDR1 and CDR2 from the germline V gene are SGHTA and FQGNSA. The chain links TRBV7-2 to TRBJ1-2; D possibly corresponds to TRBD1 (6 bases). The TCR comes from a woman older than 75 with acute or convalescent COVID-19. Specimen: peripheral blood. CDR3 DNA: TGTGCCAGCAGCCCTGGACAGCTTTATGGCTACACCTTC. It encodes CASSPGQLYGYTF.